The 24 T cell receptor beta chains below were found in one sample sequenced in a study of blood T cell repertoires in COVID-19. The protocol was immunoSEQ multiplex PCR, while the TCRdb copy is restricted to in-frame clones and leaves out a portion. The sample contains some 94,000 clones, 80% to 90% of which appear only once. The material sequenced was peripheral blood. Every receptor here comes from a human donor in a cohort sampled during active COVID-19.

This chain uses TRBV12-3 or TRBV12-4 with TRBJ1-2, with TRBD1 identical over 7 bases. V dropped 4 bases and J dropped 6; count of bases not matched to a gene: 2. The CDR3 totals 12 residues. CDR3 nucleotides: TGTGCCAGCAGTTGGGGGACAGATGGCTACACCTTC. This sequence encodes CASSWGTDGYTF.

This clone was found a few times. The J gene is TRBJ1-5, the V gene TRBV19, with a tentative D call TRBD1 (5 bases). Germline CDR1 LNHDA, CDR2 SQIVND (reference sequence). This CDR3 spans 15 amino acids. V gave up 7 bases and J gave up 1 base, with 14 bases separating them. CDR3 sequence (DNA): TGTGCCAGTAAATGGTCAGGGCGGAGCAATCAGCCCCAGCATTTT. Amino acid sequence: CASKWSGRSNQPQHF.

V usage is TRBV7-2 and J usage is TRBJ2-7; a possible D gene is TRBD2 (6 bases). Germline loops: CDR1 SGHTA, CDR2 FQGNSA. V was shortened by 1 base and J by 0 bases, with 13 bases between the two germline ends. The length of the CDR3 is 16 residues. This CDR3 reads CASSLGGGLGSYEQYF. The CDR3 region has the DNA TGTGCCAGCAGCTTAGGTGGGGGACTCGGCTCCTACGAGCAGTACTTC. Together with reference TRBV7-2 and TRBJ2-7, the CDR3 gives the full variable domain: GAGVSQSPSNKVTEKGKDVELRCDPISGHTALYWYRQSLGQGLEFLIYFQGNSAPDKSGLPSDRFSAERTGGSVSTLTIQRTQQEDSAVYLCASSLGGGLGSYEQYFGPGTRLTVT.

Concerning this clone itself: Other DNA sequences from this sample encode an identical CDR3 as well. The rearrangement uses TRBV28 and TRBJ2-5, with TRBD2 identical over 9 bases. The CDR3 is made up of 14 amino acids. Germline values: CDR1 MDHEN, CDR2 SYDVKM. V shed 2 bases and J 4 bases; nucleotides not matched to a gene: 2. CDR3 in DNA: TGTGCCAGCAGTTTAAATAGCGGGAGAGAGACCCAGTACTTC. Its translation is CASSLNSGRETQYF.

At least ten counts were recorded for this clone. The CDR3 is CASTRGGDNEKLFF. CDR3 in DNA: TGTGCCAGCACCCGGGGTGGGGATAATGAAAAACTGTTTTTT. The V gene is TRBV5-4, the J gene TRBJ1-4; no firm D call. CDR3 length: 14 residues. The V gene's germline CDR1 is SGHNT and CDR2 YYREEE (reference sequence). The germline V and J ends were trimmed by 6 bases and 4 bases, with 13 bases remaining between them.

J is TRBJ1-5 and V is TRBV19; D is perhaps TRBD1 (5 bases). V was trimmed by 3 bases and J by 5 bases, leaving 17 bases between them. The CDR3 covers 16 residues. Germline-derived CDR1 and CDR2 are LNHDA and SQIVND (reference sequence). The DNA for the CDR3 is TGTGCCAGTAGTATCCAGGGCTGGGGGGTTGATCAGCCCCAGCATTTT. This codes for CASSIQGWGVDQPQHF. The full variable domain, with the rest looked up from reference TRBV19 and TRBJ1-5, is DGGITQSPKYLFRKEGQNVTLSCEQNLNHDAMYWYRQDPGQGLRLIYYSQIVNDFQKGDIAEGYSVSREKKESFPLTVTSAQKNPTAFYLCASSIQGWGVDQPQHFGDGTRLSIL.

The gene calls are TRBV15 and TRBJ1-1; D may be TRBD1 (5 bases). V was pared by 4 bases and J by 5 bases, with 14 bases between. This CDR3 is 14 amino acids long. The germline V gene has CDR1 LNHNV and CDR2 YYDKDF (reference sequence). CDR3 sequence: CATSIPGGRTEAFF. The DNA for the CDR3 is TGTGCCACCAGCATACCGGGGGGGAGAACTGAAGCTTTCTTT. Based on the CDR3 plus reference TRBV15 and TRBJ1-1, the full variable domain is DAMVIQNPRYQVTQFGKPVTLSCSQTLNHNVMYWYQQKSSQAPKLLFHYYDKDFNNEADTPDNFQSRRPNTSFCFLDIRSPGLGDTAMYLCATSIPGGRTEAFFGQGTRLTVV.

This clone has just a few counts. The genes are TRBV7-2 and TRBJ1-2; D ambiguous. Trimming removed 5 bases at V and 6 bases at J, with 16 bases between. This CDR3 comprises 14 residues. Germline lookup yields CDR1 SGHTA and CDR2 FQGNSA. Here the CDR3 DNA reads TGTGCCAGCAGCCCCGGGCGGGGAGGACATGGCTACACCTTC. It encodes CASSPGRGGHGYTF.

This sequence joins TRBV5-4 and TRBJ2-5, with TRBD2 matching 8 bases. J gave up 5 bases and V 7 bases, and 7 bases lay outside the gene matches. Germline lookup yields CDR1 SGHNT and CDR2 YYREEE (reference sequence). The CDR3 consists of 13 residues. The CDR3, as DNA: TGTGCCAGCCACGGGGGGGGGCACGAGACCCAGTACTTC. Translating it yields CASHGGGHETQYF.

This sequence joins TRBV28 and TRBJ2-1, with 12 bases matching TRBD2. This CDR3 contains 15 residues. Per the germline V gene, CDR1 is MDHEN and CDR2 is SYDVKM. J gave up 9 bases and V 5 bases, and 8 bases lay outside the gene matches. CDR3 protein: CASSPSSGRAGEQFF. The CDR3 nucleotides are TGTGCCAGCAGTCCGTCTAGCGGGAGGGCAGGTGAGCAGTTCTTC.

The chain couples TRBV18 to TRBJ2-5, with 12 bases matching TRBD1. Germline assignment: CDR1 KGHSH and CDR2 LQKENI. J was trimmed by 5 bases and V by 1 base; bases with no gene match: 2. The length of the CDR3 is 15 residues. This CDR3 is CASSPRDRGRETQYF. The CDR3 DNA follows: TGTGCCAGCTCACCACGGGACAGGGGGCGGGAGACCCAGTACTTC.

V and J are TRBV6-2 or TRBV6-3 and TRBJ1-1, with 9 bases fitting TRBD1. Per the germline V gene, CDR1 is MNHEY and CDR2 is SVGEGT. The J segment lost 2 bases and the V segment lost 2 bases, leaving 6 bases of the junction unmatched. The CDR3 is made up of 16 amino acids. The CDR3 spells CASSYPMTGGNTEAFF. The CDR3 DNA reads TGTGCCAGCAGTTACCCTATGACAGGGGGAAACACTGAAGCTTTCTTT.

The chain joins TRBV20-1 to TRBJ1-2; D is ambiguous. Germline CDR1 reads DFQATT; CDR2 reads SNEGSKA (reference sequence). Trimming took 3 bases from V and 4 from J, leaving 6 bases between them. This CDR3 is 11 amino acids long. The DNA for the CDR3 is TGCAGTGCTAGGCGAGGCTATGGCTACACCTTC. Residues: CSARRGYGYTF.

The chain links TRBV28 to TRBJ1-1; no reliable D call. The germline V gene has CDR1 MDHEN and CDR2 SYDVKM. This CDR3 region has 14 residues. Trimming stripped 7 bases from V and 1 base from J, with 13 bases between. CDR3 sequence (DNA): TGTGCCAGCACCTCCCCTGGGAGGAACACTGAAGCTTTCTTT. This codes for CASTSPGRNTEAFF.

The J gene is TRBJ1-3, the V gene TRBV21-1. TRBV21-1 is an annotated pseudogene. This CDR3 has 17 amino acids. CDR3 in DNA: TGTGCCAGCAGCAAACAGCGCCCCCACCCCAACGGGAACACCATATATTTT. Translated, it gives CASSKQRPHPNGNTIYF.

This chain joins TRBV7-2 and TRBJ2-7, with TRBD1 matching 9 bases. Germline trimming cut 2 bases from V and 7 bases from J; bases unmatched to any gene: 9. Germline CDR1 reads SGHTA; CDR2 reads FQGNSA. CDR3 length: 15 amino acids. The CDR3 DNA sequence: TGTGCCAGCAGCTTAATGACAGGGGGGATAGGTGAGCAGTACTTC. Protein: CASSLMTGGIGEQYF.

The V call is TRBV15, the J call TRBJ1-1, with D uncertain. Germline CDR1 LNHNV, CDR2 YYDKDF (reference sequence). CDR3 length: 13 residues. V lost 1 base and J lost 3, with 6 bases in between. CDR3 region: CATSRVGDTEAFF. The DNA of the CDR3 is TGTGCCACCAGCAGAGTGGGCGACACTGAAGCTTTCTTT.

The genes are TRBV19 and TRBJ1-2; D is perhaps TRBD1 (6 bases). V lost 1 base and J lost 2, with 20 bases in between. Germline values: CDR1 LNHDA, CDR2 SQIVND (reference sequence). CDR3 size: 18 residues. This chain's CDR3 is CASSIALIPNRANYGYTF. The DNA of the CDR3 is TGTGCCAGTAGTATAGCCCTGATCCCTAACAGGGCCAACTATGGCTACACCTTC.

The chain couples TRBV12-1 to TRBJ2-3; TRBD2, the D gene given by the table, was not confirmed from the DNA. TRBV12-1 represents a pseudogene. The length of the CDR3 is 16 residues. The DNA of the CDR3 is TGTGCCAGCAGCTTTGAGGGACTAGCGGATACAGATACGCAGTATTTT. It specifies CASSFEGLADTDTQYF.

This chain uses TRBV12-3 or TRBV12-4 with TRBJ1-6; D not certain. The CDR3 extends over 12 amino acids. Trimming took off 6 bases at V and 5 bases at J, with 5 bases between the two ends. The CDR3 DNA follows: TGTGCCAGCAGCCTCGATAATTCACCCCTCCACTTT. Translating it yields CASSLDNSPLHF.

This sequence joins TRBV18 and TRBJ2-5, with D possibly being TRBD1 (7 bases). The germline V and J ends were trimmed by 6 bases and 5 bases, with 16 bases remaining between them. CDR1 is KGHSH and CDR2 is LQKENI in the germline V gene. The CDR3 contains 14 residues. The CDR3 DNA reads TGTGCCAGCTCTCTCCAGGGGGGATTCGAGACCCAGTACTTC. Translation: CASSLQGGFETQYF.

The chain has TRBV7-9 and TRBJ2-1, with D perhaps TRBD1 (9 bases). Trimming stripped 7 bases from V and 5 bases from J, with 21 bases between. The germline gives CDR1 SEHNR, CDR2 FQNEAQ (reference sequence). The CDR3 extends over 16 amino acids. CDR3 sequence (DNA): TGTGCCAGCACCTCGGGGGGGACAGGGCCTCACAATGAGCAGTTCTTC. Translation: CASTSGGTGPHNEQFF.

The chain employs TRBV7-2 and TRBJ2-1; 10 bases are shared with TRBD1. The CDR3 has 18 residues. The germline V gene has CDR1 SGHTA and CDR2 FQGNSA. With V trimmed by 5 bases and J by 0 bases, 10 bases remained unmatched. The CDR3 is CASSPPGQGWSSYNEQFF. DNA for the CDR3: TGTGCCAGCAGCCCCCCGGGACAGGGGTGGTCCTCCTACAATGAGCAGTTCTTC.

Only a few counts were recorded for this clone. The chain has TRBV5-1 and TRBJ2-5, with a tentative D call TRBD2 (6 bases). Germline-derived CDR1 and CDR2 are SGHRS and YFSETQ. The CDR3 extends over 19 amino acids. V dropped 2 bases and J dropped 2 bases, with 25 bases sitting between them. The CDR3 bases are TGCGCCAGCAGCTTTGGGGTAGCGGACCTCCTAAGCGATCAAGAGACCCAGTACTTC. It translates to CASSFGVADLLSDQETQYF.